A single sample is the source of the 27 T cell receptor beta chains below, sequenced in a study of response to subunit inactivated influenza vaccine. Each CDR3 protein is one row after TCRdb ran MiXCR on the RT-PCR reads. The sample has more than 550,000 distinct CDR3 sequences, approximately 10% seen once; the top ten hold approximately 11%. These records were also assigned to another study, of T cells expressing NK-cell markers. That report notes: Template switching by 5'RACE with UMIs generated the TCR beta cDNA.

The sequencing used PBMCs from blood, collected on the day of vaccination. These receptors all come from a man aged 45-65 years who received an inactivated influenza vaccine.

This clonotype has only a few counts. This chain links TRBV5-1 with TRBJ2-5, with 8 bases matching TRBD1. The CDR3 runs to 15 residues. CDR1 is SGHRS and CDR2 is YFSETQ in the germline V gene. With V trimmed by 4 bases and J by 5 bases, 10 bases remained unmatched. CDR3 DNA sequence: TGCGCCAGCAGCCTCCGACAGGGGTTGGGGGAGACCCAGTACTTC. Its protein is CASSLRQGLGETQYF.

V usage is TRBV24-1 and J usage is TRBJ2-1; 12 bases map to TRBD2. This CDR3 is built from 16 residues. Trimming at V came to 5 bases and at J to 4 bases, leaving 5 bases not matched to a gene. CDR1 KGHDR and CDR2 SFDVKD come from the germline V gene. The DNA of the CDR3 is TGTGCCACCAGTGTTGCTAGCGGGGGGGCTTACAATGAGCAGTTCTTC. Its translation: CATSVASGGAYNEQFF.

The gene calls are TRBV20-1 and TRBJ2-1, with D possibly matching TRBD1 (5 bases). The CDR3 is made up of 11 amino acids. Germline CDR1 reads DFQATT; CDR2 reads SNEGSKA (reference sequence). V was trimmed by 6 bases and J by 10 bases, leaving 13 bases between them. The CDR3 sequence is CSANTGIEQFF. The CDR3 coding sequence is TGCAGTGCGAATACAGGAATAGAGCAGTTCTTC.

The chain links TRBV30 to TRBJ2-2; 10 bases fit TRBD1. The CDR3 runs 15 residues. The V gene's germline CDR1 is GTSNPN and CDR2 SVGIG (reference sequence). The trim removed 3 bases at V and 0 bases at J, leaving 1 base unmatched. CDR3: CAWRTGGANTGELFF. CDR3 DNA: TGTGCCTGGAGGACAGGGGGCGCGAACACCGGGGAGCTGTTTTTT.

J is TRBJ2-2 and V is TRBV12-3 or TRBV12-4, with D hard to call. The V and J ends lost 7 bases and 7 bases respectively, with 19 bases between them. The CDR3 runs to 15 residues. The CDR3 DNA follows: TGTGCCAGCACCTTGACGGACCCCGGCGGCGGGGAGCTGTTTTTT. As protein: CASTLTDPGGGELFF.

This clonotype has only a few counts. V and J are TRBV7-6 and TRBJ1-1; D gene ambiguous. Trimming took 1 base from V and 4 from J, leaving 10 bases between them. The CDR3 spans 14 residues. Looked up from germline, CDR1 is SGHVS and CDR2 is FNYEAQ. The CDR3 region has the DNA TGTGCCAGCAGCTTAGAGGACCTCGGCACTGAAGCTTTCTTT. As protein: CASSLEDLGTEAFF.

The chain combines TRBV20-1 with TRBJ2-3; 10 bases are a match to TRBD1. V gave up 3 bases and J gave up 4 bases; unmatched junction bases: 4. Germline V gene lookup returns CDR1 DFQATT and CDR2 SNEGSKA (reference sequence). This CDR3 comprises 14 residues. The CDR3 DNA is TGCAGTGCTAGGGGACAGGGGAGCGCAGATACGCAGTATTTT. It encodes CSARGQGSADTQYF.

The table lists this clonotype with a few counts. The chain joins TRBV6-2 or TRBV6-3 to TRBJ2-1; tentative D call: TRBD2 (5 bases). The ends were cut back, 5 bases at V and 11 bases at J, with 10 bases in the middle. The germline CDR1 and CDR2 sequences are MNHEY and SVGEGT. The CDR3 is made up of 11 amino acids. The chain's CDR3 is CASSHSEKQFF. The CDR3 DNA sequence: TGTGCCAGCAGTCATAGCGAGAAGCAGTTCTTC.

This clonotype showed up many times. CDR3 bases: TGTGCCAGCAGGGGACAGGGGAGGTACTATGGCTACACCTTC. It yields the protein CASRGQGRYYGYTF. The chain recombines TRBV12-3 or TRBV12-4 with TRBJ1-2, with TRBD1 matching over 10 bases. There are 14 residues in the CDR3. V trimming: 6 bases; J trimming: 3 bases; junction bases outside the gene matches: 4.

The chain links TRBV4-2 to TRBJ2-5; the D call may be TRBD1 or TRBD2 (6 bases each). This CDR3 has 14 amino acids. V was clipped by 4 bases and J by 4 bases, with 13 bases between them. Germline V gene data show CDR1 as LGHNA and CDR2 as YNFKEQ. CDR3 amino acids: CASSPGGGVETQYF. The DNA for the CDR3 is TGTGCCAGCAGCCCAGGAGGGGGAGTAGAGACCCAGTACTTC.

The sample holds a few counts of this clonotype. The DNA for the CDR3 is TGTGCCACCAGTGATTTGGGGGACAGGGGTACAGATACGCAGTATTTT. It yields the protein CATSDLGDRGTDTQYF. The genes are TRBV24-1 and TRBJ2-3; 10 positions agree with TRBD1. The CDR3 is made up of 16 amino acids. Germline loops: CDR1 KGHDR, CDR2 SFDVKD. The junction had 2 bases not matched to a gene; V was cut back by 0 bases and J by 3 bases.

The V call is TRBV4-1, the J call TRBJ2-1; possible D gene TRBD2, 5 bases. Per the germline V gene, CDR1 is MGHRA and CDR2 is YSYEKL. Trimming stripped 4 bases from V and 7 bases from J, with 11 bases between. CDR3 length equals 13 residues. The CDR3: CASSPRTVNEQFF. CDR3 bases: TGCGCCAGCAGCCCGAGGACTGTGAATGAGCAGTTCTTC.

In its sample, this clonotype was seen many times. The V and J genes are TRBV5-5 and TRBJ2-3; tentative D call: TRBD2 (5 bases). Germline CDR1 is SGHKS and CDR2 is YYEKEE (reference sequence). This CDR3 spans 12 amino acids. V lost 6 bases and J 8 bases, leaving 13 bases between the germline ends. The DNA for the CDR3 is TGTGCCAGCAAGGCCGATGCGGGTACGCAGTATTTT. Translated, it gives CASKADAGTQYF.

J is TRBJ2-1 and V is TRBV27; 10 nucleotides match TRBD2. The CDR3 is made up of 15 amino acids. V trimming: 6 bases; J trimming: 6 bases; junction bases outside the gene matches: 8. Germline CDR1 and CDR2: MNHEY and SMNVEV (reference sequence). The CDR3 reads CASRQTSGKANEQFF. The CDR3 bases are TGTGCCAGCAGGCAAACTAGCGGGAAGGCCAATGAGCAGTTCTTC.

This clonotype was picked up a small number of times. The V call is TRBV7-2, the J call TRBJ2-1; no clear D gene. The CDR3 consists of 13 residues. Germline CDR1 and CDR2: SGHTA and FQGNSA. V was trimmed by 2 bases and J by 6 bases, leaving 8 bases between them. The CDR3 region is CASSLRQINEQFF. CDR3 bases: TGTGCCAGCAGCTTAAGGCAGATCAATGAGCAGTTCTTC. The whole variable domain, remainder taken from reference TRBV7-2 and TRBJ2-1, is GAGVSQSPSNKVTEKGKDVELRCDPISGHTALYWYRQSLGQGLEFLIYFQGNSAPDKSGLPSDRFSAERTGGSVSTLTIQRTQQEDSAVYLCASSLRQINEQFFGPGTRLTVL.

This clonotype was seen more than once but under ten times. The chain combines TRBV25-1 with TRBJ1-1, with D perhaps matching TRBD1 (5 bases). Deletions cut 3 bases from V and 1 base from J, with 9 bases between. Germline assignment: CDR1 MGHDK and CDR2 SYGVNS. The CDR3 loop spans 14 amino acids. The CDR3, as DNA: TGTGCCAGCAGTGACGCAGGGAGGAACACTGAAGCTTTCTTT. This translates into CASSDAGRNTEAFF. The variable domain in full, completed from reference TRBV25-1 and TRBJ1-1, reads EADIYQTPRYLVIGTGKKITLECSQTMGHDKMYWYQQDPGMELHLIHYSYGVNSTEKGDLSSESTVSRIRTEHFPLTLESARPSHTSQYLCASSDAGRNTEAFFGQGTRLTVV.

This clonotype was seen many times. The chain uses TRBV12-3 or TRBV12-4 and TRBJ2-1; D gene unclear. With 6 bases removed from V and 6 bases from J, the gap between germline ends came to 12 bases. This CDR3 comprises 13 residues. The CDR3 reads CASSRRATNEQFF. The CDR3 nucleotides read TGTGCCAGCAGCCGAAGGGCCACCAATGAGCAGTTCTTC.

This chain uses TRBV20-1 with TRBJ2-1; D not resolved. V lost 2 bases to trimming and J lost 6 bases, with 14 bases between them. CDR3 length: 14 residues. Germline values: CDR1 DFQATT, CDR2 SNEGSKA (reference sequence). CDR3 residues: CSARPMTPFNEQFF. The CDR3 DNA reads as TGCAGTGCTAGACCGATGACCCCGTTCAATGAGCAGTTCTTC.

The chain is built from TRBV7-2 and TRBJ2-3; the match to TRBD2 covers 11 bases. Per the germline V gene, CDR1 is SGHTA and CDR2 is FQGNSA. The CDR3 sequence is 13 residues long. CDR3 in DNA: TGTGCTAGCGGGGGGGCAGGTGCAGATACGCAGTATTTT. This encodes CASGGAGADTQYF.

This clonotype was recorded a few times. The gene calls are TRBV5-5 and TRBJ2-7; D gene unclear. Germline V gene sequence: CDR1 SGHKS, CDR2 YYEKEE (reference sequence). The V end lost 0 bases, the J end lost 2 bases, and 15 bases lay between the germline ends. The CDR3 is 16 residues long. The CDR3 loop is CASSLERQLLTYEQYF. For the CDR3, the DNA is TGTGCCAGCAGCTTGGAGAGGCAGCTCCTTACCTACGAGCAGTACTTC.

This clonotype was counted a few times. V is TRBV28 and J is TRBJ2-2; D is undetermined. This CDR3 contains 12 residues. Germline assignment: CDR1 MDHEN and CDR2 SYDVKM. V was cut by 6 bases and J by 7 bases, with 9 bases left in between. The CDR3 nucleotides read TGTGCCAGCAGCCCATGGGGCGGGGAGCTGTTTTTT. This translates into CASSPWGGELFF.

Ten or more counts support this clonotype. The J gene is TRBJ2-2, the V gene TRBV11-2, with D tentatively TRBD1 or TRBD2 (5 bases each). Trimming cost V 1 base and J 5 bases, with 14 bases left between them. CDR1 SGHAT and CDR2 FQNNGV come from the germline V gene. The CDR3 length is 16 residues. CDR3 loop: CASSLAGRFLTGELFF. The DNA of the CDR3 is TGTGCCAGCAGCTTAGCGGGGCGTTTTCTGACCGGGGAGCTGTTTTTT.

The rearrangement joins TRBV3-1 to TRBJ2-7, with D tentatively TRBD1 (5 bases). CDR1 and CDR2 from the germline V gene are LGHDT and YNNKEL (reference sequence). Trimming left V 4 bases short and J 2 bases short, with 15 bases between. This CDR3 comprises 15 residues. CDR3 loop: CASSPGLGAAYEQYF. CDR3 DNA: TGTGCCAGCAGCCCAGGCCTTGGGGCAGCCTACGAGCAGTACTTC.

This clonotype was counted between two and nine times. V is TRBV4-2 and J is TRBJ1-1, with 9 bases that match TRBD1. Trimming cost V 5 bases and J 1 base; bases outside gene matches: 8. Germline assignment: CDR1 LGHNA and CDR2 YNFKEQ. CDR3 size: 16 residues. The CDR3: CASSAKTGGRNTEAFF. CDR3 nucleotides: TGTGCCAGCAGCGCTAAAACAGGGGGCAGGAACACTGAAGCTTTCTTT.

The CDR3 loop is CASSLGAGHTGELFF. CDR3 nucleotides: TGTGCCAGCAGCTTAGGGGCAGGGCACACCGGGGAGCTGTTTTTT. This chain joins TRBV7-2 and TRBJ2-2; possible D gene TRBD1, 5 bases. CDR3 size: 15 residues. V dropped 1 base and J dropped 3 bases, with 9 bases sitting between them. Germline CDR1 SGHTA, CDR2 FQGNSA.

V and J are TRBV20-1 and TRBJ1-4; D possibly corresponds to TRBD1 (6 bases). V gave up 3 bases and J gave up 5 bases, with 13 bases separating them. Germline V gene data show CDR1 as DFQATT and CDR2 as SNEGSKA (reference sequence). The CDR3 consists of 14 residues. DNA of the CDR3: TGCAGTGCTAGTCCGAGGGGGAGAAATGAAAAACTGTTTTTT. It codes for CSASPRGRNEKLFF.

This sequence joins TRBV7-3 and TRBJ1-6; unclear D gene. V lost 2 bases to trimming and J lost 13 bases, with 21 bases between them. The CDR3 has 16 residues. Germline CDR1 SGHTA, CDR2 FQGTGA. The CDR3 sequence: CASSLVGPTGGAPLHF. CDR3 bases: TGTGCCAGCAGCTTAGTAGGTCCGACGGGCGGAGCTCCCCTCCACTTT.